The next 28 T cell receptor beta chains were all read from a single sample in a study of T cell repertoires in breast cancer (dated by TCRdb to between 2015 and 2016). To analyze paired alpha-beta TCRs of CD8+ T cells, the researchers used an expanded emulsion RT-PCR method with primers covering all TCR V genes. The library came from emulsion pairing. The sequencer was an Illumina MiSeq. Unpaired genes were suppressed by a second nested PCR with blocking oligos, after which a third nested PCR added Illumina adaptors and barcodes. The public reads were run again by TCRdb, first through fastp at Q25 and then through MiXCR, and only productive beta chains were kept. CDR3 protein sequences are deduplicated, and each keeps its most common genes and DNA. The sample table records roughly 38,000 distinct CDR3 sequences; roughly 44% of these occur just once. Of the sample, around three fifths falls within the top ten clones.

What was sequenced was CD8+ T cells. These receptor sequences come from a pool of human donors with breast cancer or a healthy control (not recorded which).

The chain has TRBV4-1 and TRBJ2-1; D remains unclear. V was trimmed by 4 bases and J by 8 bases, leaving 12 bases between them. Germline lookup yields CDR1 MGHRA and CDR2 YSYEKL. This CDR3 has 13 amino acids. For the CDR3, the DNA is TGCGCCAGCAGCCTCAATATTTTGGATGAGCAGTTCTTC. It encodes CASSLNILDEQFF.

This clonotype appeared a few times. The genes are TRBV19 and TRBJ2-5; 8 bases are a match to TRBD1. In germline, CDR1 is LNHDA, CDR2 SQIVND (reference sequence). The trim removed 4 bases at V and 1 base at J, leaving 11 bases unmatched. The CDR3 covers 17 residues. The DNA of the CDR3 is TGTGCCAGTAGTACCACTCGGGACAGGCTTTCCCAAGAGACCCAGTACTTC. Protein product: CASSTTRDRLSQETQYF. Based on the CDR3 plus reference TRBV19 and TRBJ2-5, the full variable domain is DGGITQSPKYLFRKEGQNVTLSCEQNLNHDAMYWYRQDPGQGLRLIYYSQIVNDFQKGDIAEGYSVSREKKESFPLTVTSAQKNPTAFYLCASSTTRDRLSQETQYFGPGTRLLVL.

This clonotype was picked up one time. The chain uses TRBV29-1 and TRBJ2-7, with 9 nucleotides matching TRBD2. The germline gives CDR1 SQVTM, CDR2 ANQGSEA. V was pared by 6 bases and J by 3 bases, with 6 bases of the junction left unmatched. The CDR3 is 13 residues long. The CDR3 DNA follows: TGCAGCGTCCGCCCTAGCGGGGTCTACGAGCAGTACTTC. Its translation is CSVRPSGVYEQYF.

The rearrangement links TRBV29-1 to TRBJ1-3, with TRBD1 as a possible D gene (5 bases). Germline lookup yields CDR1 SQVTM and CDR2 ANQGSEA. The CDR3 covers 13 residues. Trimming took off 7 bases at V and 0 bases at J, with 10 bases between the two ends. The CDR3, as DNA: TGCAGCGGGCGGACAAGCTCTGGAAACACCATATATTTT. Residues: CSGRTSSGNTIYF.

V gene TRBV25-1 combines with J gene TRBJ1-6; D unclear. Germline values: CDR1 MGHDK, CDR2 SYGVNS. The CDR3 is made up of 14 amino acids. Trimming left V 1 base short and J 7 bases short, with 8 bases between. The CDR3 DNA is TGTGCCAGCAGTGAATGGAGGGAGAATTCACCCCTCCACTTT. This sequence encodes CASSEWRENSPLHF.

The genes are TRBV12-5 and TRBJ2-7; tentative D call: TRBD2 (6 bases). V was cut by 0 bases and J by 3 bases, with 15 bases left in between. This CDR3 is 16 amino acids long. CDR1 is LGHNT, CDR2 FRNRAP, per germline. The CDR3 region is CASGLVRGPGDYEQYF. CDR3 DNA: TGTGCTAGTGGTTTGGTCCGGGGCCCGGGGGACTACGAGCAGTACTTC.

In the case of this clonotype: The CDR3 carries no conserved terminal phenylalanine or tryptophan, so it likely arises from a read error. The chain recombines TRBV7-2 with TRBJ2-7; D uncertain. This CDR3 spans 13 amino acids. In germline, CDR1 is SGHTA, CDR2 FQGNSA. CDR3 DNA: TGTGTTAGCAGCTTAGTAGGCAGTGGAGAGCAGTACCTC. Translated: CVSSLVGSGEQYL.

Concerning this clonotype itself: A junction end diverges from the germline sequence, so it may reflect a read error. This chain connects TRBV28 to TRBJ1-4; D perhaps matches TRBD1 (6 bases). Germline CDR1 reads MDHEN; CDR2 reads SYDVKM. The CDR3 extends over 14 amino acids. The CDR3 loop is CVSSLGAGAFRLFF. CDR3 sequence (DNA): TGTGTCAGCAGTTTGGGGGCAGGGGCCTTCCGACTGTTTTTT.

This clonotype was counted only a few times. V and J are TRBV6-1 and TRBJ1-2, with TRBD1 as a possible D gene (6 bases). Germline assignment: CDR1 MNHNS and CDR2 SASEGT. The CDR3 runs to 15 residues. Trimming stripped 6 bases from V and 5 bases from J, with 19 bases between. This chain's CDR3 is CASSLDSRYRYGYTF. In nucleotides, the CDR3 is TGTGCCAGCAGCCTGGACAGCCGCTATCGGTATGGCTACACCTTC.

The V call is TRBV30, the J call TRBJ2-3; TRBD2 might be the D (5 bases). This CDR3 has 15 residues. V lost 0 bases, J lost 1 base, and 11 bases lay in between. Germline CDR1 GTSNPN, CDR2 SVGIG (reference sequence). CDR3 protein: CAWSVGLPRTDTQYF. CDR3 coding DNA: TGTGCCTGGAGTGTTGGACTGCCTCGCACAGATACGCAGTATTTT.

Worth noting for this clonotype: This likely comes from a read error, as the CDR3 has no conserved phenylalanine or tryptophan at its end. This chain links TRBV12-3 or TRBV12-4 with TRBJ2-1; tentatively, D is TRBD2 (6 bases). V lost 6 bases, J lost 6 bases, and 18 bases lay in between. The CDR3 contains 15 residues. The CDR3: CASRPTSSPGNEQFL. DNA of the CDR3: TGTGCCAGCAGACCTACTAGCAGTCCGGGCAATGAGCAGTTCCTC.

V is TRBV28 and J is TRBJ2-7, with D maybe TRBD1 (6 bases). Trimming removed 4 bases from V and 13 bases from J, with 14 bases in between. The germline V gene encodes CDR1 MDHEN and CDR2 SYDVKM. This CDR3 region has 11 residues. CDR3 nucleotides: TGTGCCAGCAGTTATGGGCAGGGGTGTTACTTC. Protein: CASSYGQGCYF.

As concerns this clonotype: A read error may account for a junction end that differs from germline. The chain recombines TRBV2 with TRBJ2-3, with 7 bases lining up with TRBD2. Germline CDR1 and CDR2: SNHLY and FYNNEI. CDR3 size: 12 residues. The CDR3 nucleotides read TGTGCCAGCAGGGAGCGGGGAGGAACGCGGTATTTT. This encodes CASRERGGTRYF.

The rearrangement joins TRBV4-1 to TRBJ2-5; D is perhaps TRBD2 (5 bases). Germline CDR1 is MGHRA and CDR2 is YSYEKL. V was clipped by 1 base and J by 5 bases, with 14 bases between them. The length of the CDR3 is 15 residues. Written as DNA, the CDR3 is TGCGCCAGCAGCCAAGGGGGAGTTGCGTTCGAGACCCAGTACTTC. It specifies CASSQGGVAFETQYF.

This clonotype was observed a handful of times. The V call is TRBV28, the J call TRBJ2-5, with TRBD2 identical over 10 bases. The V segment lost 8 bases and the J segment 4 bases; nucleotides outside the gene matches: 10. The length of the CDR3 is 15 residues. Per the germline V gene, CDR1 is MDHEN and CDR2 is SYDVKM. In nucleotides, the CDR3 is TGTGCCAGCGGGTGGTTAGCGGGAGGTACAGAGACCCAGTACTTC. It encodes CASGWLAGGTETQYF.

Only a few counts were recorded for this clonotype. The chain recombines TRBV7-9 with TRBJ2-3, with D uncertain. Germline CDR1 SEHNR, CDR2 FQNEAQ (reference sequence). V lost 6 bases and J lost 2, with 12 bases in between. The CDR3 sequence is 14 residues long. DNA of the CDR3: TGTGCCAGCAGGCCGGATAGTCACACAGATACGCAGTATTTT. Translating it yields CASRPDSHTDTQYF.

This chain links TRBV12-3 or TRBV12-4 with TRBJ1-5; 9 nucleotides agree with TRBD1. Trimming at V came to 6 bases and at J to 5 bases, leaving 2 bases not matched to a gene. The CDR3 totals 13 residues. CDR3 nucleotides: TGTGCCAGCAGACGGACAGGGGATCAGCCCCAGCATTTT. Its protein is CASRRTGDQPQHF.

V and J are TRBV6-1 and TRBJ2-3, with TRBD2 matching 7 bases. With V trimmed by 8 bases and J by 0 bases, 5 bases remained unmatched. Germline CDR1 is MNHNS and CDR2 is SASEGT. This CDR3 is 14 amino acids long. The DNA of the CDR3 is TGTGCCAGCTTCGAGCGGGGAAGCACAGATACGCAGTATTTT. Encoded protein: CASFERGSTDTQYF.

The V gene is TRBV7-9, the J gene TRBJ2-1, with 11 bases aligning to TRBD2. The germline V gene encodes CDR1 SEHNR and CDR2 FQNEAQ (reference sequence). The CDR3 has 15 residues. J lost 7 bases, V lost 3 bases, and 5 bases had no gene match. CDR3 nucleotides: TGTGCCAGCAGCTTGACTAGCGGGGCCGGGAATGAGCAGTTCTTC. Amino acids: CASSLTSGAGNEQFF.

This clonotype appeared many times. This chain connects TRBV25-1 to TRBJ1-3; D is possibly TRBD1 (6 bases). Trimming stripped 3 bases from V and 5 bases from J, with 11 bases between. The germline gives CDR1 MGHDK, CDR2 SYGVNS. CDR3 size: 14 residues. CDR3 residues: CASSETGARNTIYF. The CDR3 DNA reads as TGTGCCAGCAGTGAGACGGGGGCGAGAAACACCATATATTTT. The full variable domain, completed using reference TRBV25-1 and TRBJ1-3, is EADIYQTPRYLVIGTGKKITLECSQTMGHDKMYWYQQDPGMELHLIHYSYGVNSTEKGDLSSESTVSRIRTEHFPLTLESARPSHTSQYLCASSETGARNTIYFGEGSWLTVV.

This clonotype has more than one count but fewer than ten. V gene TRBV6-1 combines with J gene TRBJ2-7; D is undetermined. The CDR3 spans 13 residues. From germline, CDR1 is MNHNS and CDR2 SASEGT. V shed 4 bases and J shed 6 bases, with 13 bases lying between them. CDR3 nucleotides: TGTGCCAGCAGTGTTCGGCTGATATTCGAGCAGTACTTC. It is translated as CASSVRLIFEQYF.

This clonotype has more than one count but fewer than ten. V gene TRBV19 combines with J gene TRBJ1-5; D is unresolved. Germline-derived CDR1 and CDR2 are LNHDA and SQIVND (reference sequence). V lost 2 bases and J lost 4, with 12 bases in between. This CDR3 contains 15 residues. For the CDR3, the DNA is TGTGCCAGTAGTATACGTGTGGTACCGAATCAGCCCCAGCATTTT. Residues: CASSIRVVPNQPQHF.

The chain uses TRBV30 and TRBJ1-6, with TRBD1 identical over 9 bases. Germline V CDR1 and CDR2: GTSNPN, SVGIG (reference sequence). This CDR3 spans 13 amino acids. Trimming cost V 5 bases and J 10 bases; bases outside gene matches: 6. The CDR3 DNA reads as TGTGCCTGGGGACGGACAGGGGAATCACCCCTCCACTTT. This encodes CAWGRTGESPLHF.

This chain connects TRBV27 to TRBJ2-1; 8 nucleotides agree with TRBD1. Unmatched junction bases numbered 6, after V lost 0 bases and J lost 5 bases. CDR3 length equals 16 residues. Germline loops: CDR1 MNHEY, CDR2 SMNVEV (reference sequence). The CDR3 is CASSLSGVQGDNEQFF. CDR3 bases: TGTGCCAGCAGTTTATCAGGTGTACAGGGGGACAATGAGCAGTTCTTC.

The J gene is TRBJ2-1, the V gene TRBV7-2; 11 nucleotides align to TRBD2. V shed 3 bases and J 3 bases; nucleotides not matched to a gene: 4. CDR1 and CDR2 from the germline V gene are SGHTA and FQGNSA. This CDR3 has 16 amino acids. Here the CDR3 DNA reads TGTGCCAGCAGCTTTCAGACTAGCGGGGACTACAATGAGCAGTTCTTC. This gives the protein CASSFQTSGDYNEQFF. Full variable domain (rest looked up from reference TRBV7-2 and TRBJ2-1): GAGVSQSPSNKVTEKGKDVELRCDPISGHTALYWYRQSLGQGLEFLIYFQGNSAPDKSGLPSDRFSAERTGGSVSTLTIQRTQQEDSAVYLCASSFQTSGDYNEQFFGPGTRLTVL.

This clonotype was detected only a few times. This rearrangement joins TRBV5-1 to TRBJ2-7; D not certain. The CDR3 runs 14 residues. The V end lost 4 bases, the J end lost 2 bases, and 13 bases lay between the germline ends. Germline V gives CDR1 SGHRS, CDR2 YFSETQ. CDR3 coding DNA: TGCGCCAGCAGCCCAGGAGTCGTCACCTACGAGCAGTACTTC. Protein: CASSPGVVTYEQYF.

Concerning this clonotype: One end of the junction fails to match germline, which may point to a read error. The DNA for the CDR3 is TGTGCCAGCAGTCCACCGGGTGGGCGCAGGGAGGATGGCTGCACCTTC. Residues: CASSPPGGRREDGCTF. This chain uses TRBV6-1 with TRBJ1-2, with D perhaps matching TRBD1 (5 bases). This CDR3 is 16 amino acids long. CDR1 MNHNS and CDR2 SASEGT come from the germline V gene.

The rearrangement uses TRBV19 and TRBJ1-1, with D uncertain. Trimming pared 9 bases from V and 0 bases from J, leaving 14 bases between. The CDR3 runs 14 residues. CDR1 is LNHDA and CDR2 is SQIVND in the germline V gene (reference sequence). This CDR3 is CASRTVNMNTEAFF. CDR3 nucleotide sequence: TGTGCCAGCAGGACGGTGAACATGAACACTGAAGCTTTCTTT.